Below, 5 T cell receptor beta chains from the same sample are listed, as sequenced in a study of blood T cell repertoires in COVID-19. Some clones are missing from TCRdb's copy, which holds only in-frame ones; the method was immunoSEQ multiplex PCR. The sample shows 210,000 or so clones, 80% to 85% of them seen only once. Material for sequencing was PBMCs or T cells enriched from blood (not recorded which). These receptors were obtained from a woman in her forties or fifties with acute COVID-19.

The rearrangement links TRBV7-2 to TRBJ2-7; 7 bases are shared with TRBD1. The CDR3 extends over 15 amino acids. Germline CDR1 is SGHTA and CDR2 is FQGNSA. After removal of 4 bases from V and 4 bases from J, the junction contained 10 bases not matched to a gene. This CDR3 reads CASSYTTGEIYEQYF. The CDR3 DNA reads as TGTGCCAGCAGCTATACAACAGGGGAGATTTACGAGCAGTACTTC.

The rearrangement joins TRBV28 to TRBJ1-2, with 9 bases that match TRBD1. The germline V gene encodes CDR1 MDHEN and CDR2 SYDVKM. V trimming: 7 bases; J trimming: 0 bases; junction bases outside the gene matches: 12. The CDR3 runs to 17 residues. This CDR3 reads CASTGDRVVTTNYGYTF. CDR3 bases: TGTGCCAGCACTGGGGACAGGGTCGTCACAACTAACTATGGCTACACCTTC.

The genes are TRBV14 and TRBJ2-3, with 12 positions matching TRBD2. The CDR3 spans 15 residues. Germline V gene data show CDR1 as SGHDN and CDR2 as FVKESK. V was pared by 4 bases and J by 3 bases, with 2 bases of the junction left unmatched. The CDR3 is CASSPGTSGTDTQYF. CDR3 coding DNA: TGTGCCAGCAGCCCAGGGACTAGCGGGACAGATACGCAGTATTTT.

This chain connects TRBV19 to TRBJ2-3; D may be TRBD1 (5 bases). The CDR3 runs to 16 residues. The germline V and J ends were trimmed by 8 bases and 0 bases, with 18 bases remaining between them. Germline CDR1 LNHDA, CDR2 SQIVND (reference sequence). Written as DNA, the CDR3 is TGTGCCAGTCAGCTTTGGGGCGAACCTAGCACAGATACGCAGTATTTT. This codes for CASQLWGEPSTDTQYF.

V is TRBV27 and J is TRBJ2-1; 8 nucleotides align to TRBD2. The CDR3 spans 15 residues. V was pared by 2 bases and J by 2 bases, with 2 bases of the junction left unmatched. CDR1 is MNHEY, CDR2 SMNVEV, per germline (reference sequence). The CDR3 protein is CASSLTLAAYNEQFF. CDR3 coding DNA: TGTGCCAGCAGTTTAACACTAGCGGCCTACAATGAGCAGTTCTTC.